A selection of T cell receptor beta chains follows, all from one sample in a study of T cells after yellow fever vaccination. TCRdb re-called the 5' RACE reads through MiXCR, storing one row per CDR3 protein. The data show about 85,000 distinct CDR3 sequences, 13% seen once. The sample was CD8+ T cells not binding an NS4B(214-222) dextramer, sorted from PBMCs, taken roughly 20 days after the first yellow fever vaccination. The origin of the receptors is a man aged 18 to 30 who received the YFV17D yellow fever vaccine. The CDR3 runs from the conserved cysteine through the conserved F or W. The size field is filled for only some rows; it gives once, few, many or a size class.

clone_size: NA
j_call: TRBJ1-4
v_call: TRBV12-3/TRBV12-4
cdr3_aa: CASSSRAASNEKLFF

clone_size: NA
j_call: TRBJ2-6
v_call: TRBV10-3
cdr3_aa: CAISDPRVAGANVLTF

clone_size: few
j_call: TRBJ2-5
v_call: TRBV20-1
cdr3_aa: CSARAQPTGTSGGWWETQYF

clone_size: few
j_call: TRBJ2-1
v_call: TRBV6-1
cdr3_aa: CASQGSSYNEQFF

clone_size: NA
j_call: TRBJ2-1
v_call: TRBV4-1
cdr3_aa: CASSQEGGGDNEQFF

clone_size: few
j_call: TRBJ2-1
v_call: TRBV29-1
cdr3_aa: CSVEGTGPYNEQFF

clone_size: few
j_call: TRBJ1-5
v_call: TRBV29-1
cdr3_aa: CSVELGYNQPQHF

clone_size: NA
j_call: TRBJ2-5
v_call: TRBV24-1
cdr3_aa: CATSDYLTGSAQETQYF

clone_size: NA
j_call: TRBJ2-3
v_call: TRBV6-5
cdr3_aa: CASSYISTGFGTDTQYF

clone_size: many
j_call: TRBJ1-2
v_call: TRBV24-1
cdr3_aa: CATSETADYGYTF

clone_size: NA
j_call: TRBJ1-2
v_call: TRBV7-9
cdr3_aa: CASSFGGDGWDNYGYTF